This note documents a single T cell receptor (beta chain) sequence. Profiling relied on immunoSEQ multiplex PCR, and the TCRdb table lists in-frame clones only, not all of them. The top ten hold over 6.5% of the sample, which has around 220,000 clones, 84% seen once. These data come from a study of blood T cell repertoires in COVID-19. This CDR3 region has 12 residues. Germline V lookup: CDR1 LGHDT, CDR2 YNNKEL (reference sequence). V lost 4 bases to trimming and J lost 13 bases, with 11 bases between them. The chain combines TRBV3-1 (or the pseudogene TRBV3-2) with TRBJ1-6, with unresolved D. The TCR was taken from a woman aged 80 or older with COVID-19, enrolled during active disease. The sequenced material came from peripheral blood. CDR3 residues: CASSLSSAPLHF. For the CDR3, the DNA is TGTGCCAGCAGCCTGAGCTCCGCGCCCCTCCACTTT.